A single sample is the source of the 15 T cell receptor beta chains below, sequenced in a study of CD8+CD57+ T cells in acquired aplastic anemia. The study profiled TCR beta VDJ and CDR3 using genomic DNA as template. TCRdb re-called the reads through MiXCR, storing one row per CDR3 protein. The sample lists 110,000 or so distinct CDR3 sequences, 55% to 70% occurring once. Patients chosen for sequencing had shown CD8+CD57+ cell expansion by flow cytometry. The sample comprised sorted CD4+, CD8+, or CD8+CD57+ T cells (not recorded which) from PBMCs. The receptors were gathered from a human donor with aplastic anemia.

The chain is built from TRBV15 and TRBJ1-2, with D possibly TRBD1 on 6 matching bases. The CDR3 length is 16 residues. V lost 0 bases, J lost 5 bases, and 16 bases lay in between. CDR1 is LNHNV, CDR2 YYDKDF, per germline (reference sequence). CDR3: CATSRDRPGRGYGYTF. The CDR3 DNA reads TGTGCCACCAGCAGAGATCGGCCGGGAAGGGGGTATGGCTACACCTTC.

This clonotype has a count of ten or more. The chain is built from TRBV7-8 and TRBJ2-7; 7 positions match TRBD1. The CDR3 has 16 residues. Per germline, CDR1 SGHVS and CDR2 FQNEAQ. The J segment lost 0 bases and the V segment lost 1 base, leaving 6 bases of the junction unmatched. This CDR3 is CASSLGGTVSSYEQYF. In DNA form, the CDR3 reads TGTGCCAGCAGCTTAGGAGGGACAGTGAGCTCCTACGAGCAGTACTTC.

The CDR3 region has the DNA TGTGCCACCAGTGCTGGTAGCGGGATCACCGGCGATGAGCAGTTCTTC. It is translated as CATSAGSGITGDEQFF. J is TRBJ2-1 and V is TRBV24-1; TRBD2 matches 8 bases. V was pared by 5 bases and J by 8 bases, with 13 bases of the junction left unmatched. This CDR3 is 16 amino acids long. Germline values: CDR1 KGHDR, CDR2 SFDVKD.

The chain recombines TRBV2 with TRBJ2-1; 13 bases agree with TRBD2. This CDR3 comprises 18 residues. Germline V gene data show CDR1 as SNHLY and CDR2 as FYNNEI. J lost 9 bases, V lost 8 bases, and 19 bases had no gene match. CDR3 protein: CASASGLAGADYWGEQFF. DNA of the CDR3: TGTGCCAGCGCGTCAGGACTAGCGGGAGCGGACTACTGGGGTGAGCAGTTCTTC.

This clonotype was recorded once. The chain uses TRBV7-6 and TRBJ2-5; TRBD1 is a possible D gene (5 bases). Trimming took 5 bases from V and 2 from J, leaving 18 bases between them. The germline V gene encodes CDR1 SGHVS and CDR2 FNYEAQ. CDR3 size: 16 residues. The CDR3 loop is CASSLTGTGPQETQYF. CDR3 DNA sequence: TGTGCCAGCAGCCTAACAGGCACCGGACCTCAAGAGACCCAGTACTTC. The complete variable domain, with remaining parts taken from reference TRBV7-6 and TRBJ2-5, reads GAGVSQSPRYKVTKRGQDVALRCDPISGHVSLYWYRQALGQGPEFLTYFNYEAQQDKSGLPNDRFSAERPEGSISTLTIQRTEQRDSAMYRCASSLTGTGPQETQYFGPGTRLLVL.

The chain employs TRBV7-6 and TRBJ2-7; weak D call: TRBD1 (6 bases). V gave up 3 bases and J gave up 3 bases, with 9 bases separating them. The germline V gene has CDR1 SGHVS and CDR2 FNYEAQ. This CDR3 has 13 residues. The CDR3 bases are TGTGCCAGCAGCTTCGGACAGTACTACGAGCAGTACTTC. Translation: CASSFGQYYEQYF.

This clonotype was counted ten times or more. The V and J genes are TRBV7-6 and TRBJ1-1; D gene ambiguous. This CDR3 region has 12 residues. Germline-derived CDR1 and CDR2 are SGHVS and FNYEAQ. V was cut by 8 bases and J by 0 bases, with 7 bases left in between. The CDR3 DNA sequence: TGTGCCAGCCGGGCTCTGAACACTGAAGCTTTCTTT. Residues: CASRALNTEAFF.

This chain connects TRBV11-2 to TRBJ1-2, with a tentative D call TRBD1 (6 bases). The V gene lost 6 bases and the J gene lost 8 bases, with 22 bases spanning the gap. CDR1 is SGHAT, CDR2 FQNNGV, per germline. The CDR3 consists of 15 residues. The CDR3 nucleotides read TGTGCCAGCAGTCTAGCTCCCGGGGGCGGGGAGGGCTACACCTTC. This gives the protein CASSLAPGGGEGYTF.

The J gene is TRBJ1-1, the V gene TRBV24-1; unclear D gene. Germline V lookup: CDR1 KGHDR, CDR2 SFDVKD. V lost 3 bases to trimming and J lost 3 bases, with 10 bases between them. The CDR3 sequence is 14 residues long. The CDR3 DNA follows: TGTGCCACCAGTGATCGCAATTCGGACACTGAAGCTTTCTTT. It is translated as CATSDRNSDTEAFF.

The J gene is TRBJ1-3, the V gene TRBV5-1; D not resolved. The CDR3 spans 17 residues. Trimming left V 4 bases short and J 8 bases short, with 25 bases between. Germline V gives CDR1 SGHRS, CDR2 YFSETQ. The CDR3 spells CASSPVELAPEGYTIYF. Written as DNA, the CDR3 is TGCGCCAGCAGCCCGGTGGAGTTGGCACCTGAGGGCTACACCATATATTTT. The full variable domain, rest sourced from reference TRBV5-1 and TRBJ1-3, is KAGVTQTPRYLIKTRGQQVTLSCSPISGHRSVSWYQQTPGQGLQFLFEYFSETQRNKGNFPGRFSGRQFSNSRSEMNVSTLELGDSALYLCASSPVELAPEGYTIYFGEGSWLTVV.

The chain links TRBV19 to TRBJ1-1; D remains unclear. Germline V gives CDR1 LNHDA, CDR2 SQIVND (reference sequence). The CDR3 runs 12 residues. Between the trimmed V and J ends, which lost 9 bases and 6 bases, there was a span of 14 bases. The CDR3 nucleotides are TGTGCCAGCAGCTTTGCAACCGCTGAAGCTTTCTTT. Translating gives CASSFATAEAFF.

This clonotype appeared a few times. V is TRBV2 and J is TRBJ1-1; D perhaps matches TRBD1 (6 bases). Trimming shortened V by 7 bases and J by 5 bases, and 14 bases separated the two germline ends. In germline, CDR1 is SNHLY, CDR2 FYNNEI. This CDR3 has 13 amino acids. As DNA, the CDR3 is TGTGCCAGCAACAGGGACGGGGATACTGAAGCTTTCTTT. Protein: CASNRDGDTEAFF.

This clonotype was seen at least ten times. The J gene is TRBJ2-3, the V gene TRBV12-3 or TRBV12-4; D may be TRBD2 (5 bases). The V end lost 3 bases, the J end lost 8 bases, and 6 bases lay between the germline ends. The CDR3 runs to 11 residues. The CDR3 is CASSFGGTQYF. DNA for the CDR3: TGTGCCAGCAGTTTTGGAGGTACGCAGTATTTT.

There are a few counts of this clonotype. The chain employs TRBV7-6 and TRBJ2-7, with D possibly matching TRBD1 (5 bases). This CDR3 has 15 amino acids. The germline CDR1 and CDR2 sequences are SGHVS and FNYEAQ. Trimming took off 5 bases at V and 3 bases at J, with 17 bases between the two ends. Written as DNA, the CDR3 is TGTGCCAGCAGCCCCTTGACAGATAGGAGCTACGAGCAGTACTTC. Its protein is CASSPLTDRSYEQYF. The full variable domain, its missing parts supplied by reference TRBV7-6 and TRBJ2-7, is GAGVSQSPRYKVTKRGQDVALRCDPISGHVSLYWYRQALGQGPEFLTYFNYEAQQDKSGLPNDRFSAERPEGSISTLTIQRTEQRDSAMYRCASSPLTDRSYEQYFGPGTRLTVT.

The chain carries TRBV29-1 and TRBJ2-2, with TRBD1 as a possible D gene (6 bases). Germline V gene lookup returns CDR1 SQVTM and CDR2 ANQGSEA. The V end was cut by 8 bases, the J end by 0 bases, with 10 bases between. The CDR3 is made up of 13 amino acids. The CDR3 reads CSFGTTNTGELFF. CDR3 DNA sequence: TGCAGCTTCGGGACAACGAACACCGGGGAGCTGTTTTTT.